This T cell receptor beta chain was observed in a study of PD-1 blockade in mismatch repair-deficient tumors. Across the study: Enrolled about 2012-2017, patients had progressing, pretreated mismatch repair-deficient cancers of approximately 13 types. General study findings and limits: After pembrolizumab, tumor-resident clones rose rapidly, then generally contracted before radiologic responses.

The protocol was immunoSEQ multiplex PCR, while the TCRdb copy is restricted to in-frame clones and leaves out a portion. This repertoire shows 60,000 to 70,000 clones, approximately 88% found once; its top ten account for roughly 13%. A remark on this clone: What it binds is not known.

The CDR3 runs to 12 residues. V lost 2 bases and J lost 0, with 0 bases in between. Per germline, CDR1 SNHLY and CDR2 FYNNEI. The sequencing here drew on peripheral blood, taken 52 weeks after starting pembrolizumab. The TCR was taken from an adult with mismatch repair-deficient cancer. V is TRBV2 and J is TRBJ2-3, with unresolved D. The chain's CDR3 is CASSESTDTQYF. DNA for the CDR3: TGTGCCAGCAGTGAAAGCACAGATACGCAGTATTTT. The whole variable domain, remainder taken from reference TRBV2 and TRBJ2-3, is EPEVTQTPSHQVTQMGQEVILRCVPISNHLYFYWYRQILGQKVEFLVSFYNNEISEKSEIFDDQFSVERPDGSNFTLKIRSTKLEDSAMYFCASSESTDTQYFGPGTRLTVL.